Below are 30 T cell receptor beta chains sequenced from a single sample in a study of prognosis after radiotherapy for stage I lung cancer. From genomic DNA, TCR beta CDR3 was amplified by two-round multiplex PCR. First-round PCR, the initial amplification, used primers specific to each TRBV and TRBJ gene. TCRdb redid the calling of the multiplex PCR reads with MiXCR, one entry per CDR3 protein. Of tens of thousands of distinct CDR3 sequences detected, less than 25% appear once; the ten largest clones hold 20% to 30%. Source: PBMCs, taken before or after stereotactic body radiation therapy (not recorded which). The receptors were sampled from a donor of 50 years or more with non-small cell lung cancer.

This clonotype occurred a few times. V is TRBV5-1 and J is TRBJ1-6; no reliable D call. Germline V CDR1 and CDR2: SGHRS, YFSETQ. The CDR3 has 13 residues. The ends were cut back, 2 bases at V and 11 bases at J, with 11 bases in the middle. The CDR3 loop reads CASSFHGYTPLHF. CDR3 coding DNA: TGCGCCAGCAGCTTTCACGGGTATACACCCCTCCACTTT.

This clonotype was seen repeatedly, ten times or more. V and J are TRBV7-9 and TRBJ2-6; the match to TRBD1 covers 8 bases. This CDR3 region has 18 residues. After removal of 3 bases from V and 1 base from J, the junction contained 8 bases not matched to a gene. Germline V CDR1 and CDR2: SEHNR, FQNEAQ (reference sequence). CDR3 residues: CASSFTGQVISGANVLTF. CDR3 nucleotides: TGTGCCAGCAGCTTTACGGGACAGGTTATTTCTGGGGCCAACGTCCTGACTTTC.

This clonotype came up many times. The genes are TRBV19 and TRBJ2-1; TRBD2 aligns across 7 bases. The CDR3 runs to 14 residues. Germline CDR1 and CDR2: LNHDA and SQIVND (reference sequence). Germline trimming cut 10 bases from V and 5 bases from J; bases unmatched to any gene: 11. This CDR3 reads CATSRLAADNEQFF. The CDR3 DNA reads as TGTGCCACATCGAGGCTAGCGGCAGACAATGAGCAGTTCTTC.

In its sample, this clonotype was seen many times. The chain is built from TRBV15 and TRBJ2-7; D perhaps matches TRBD1 (6 bases). CDR3 size: 14 residues. With 5 bases removed from V and 0 bases from J, the gap between germline ends came to 11 bases. CDR1 is LNHNV and CDR2 is YYDKDF in the germline V gene (reference sequence). CDR3 coding DNA: TGTGCCACCAGCCCAGGGGCCCACTCCTACGAGCAGTACTTC. As protein: CATSPGAHSYEQYF. Together with reference TRBV15 and TRBJ2-7, the CDR3 gives the full variable domain: DAMVIQNPRYQVTQFGKPVTLSCSQTLNHNVMYWYQQKSSQAPKLLFHYYDKDFNNEADTPDNFQSRRPNTSFCFLDIRSPGLGDTAMYLCATSPGAHSYEQYFGPGTRLTVT.

This clonotype occurred many times. V and J are TRBV6-5 and TRBJ1-1; D is possibly TRBD1 (5 bases). The ends were cut back, 4 bases at V and 5 bases at J, with 14 bases in the middle. CDR1 is MNHEY, CDR2 SVGAGI, per germline. There are 14 residues in the CDR3. The CDR3 coding sequence is TGTGCCAGCAGTTTACTCGGGGGGGAGACTGAAGCTTTCTTT. This sequence encodes CASSLLGGETEAFF.

This clonotype was seen a few times. Given a much more abundant clone one base away, this may be a read error. This sequence joins TRBV19 and TRBJ2-7, with unresolved D. This CDR3 is built from 14 residues. Trimming shortened V by 4 bases and J by 7 bases, and 17 bases separated the two germline ends. Looked up from germline, CDR1 is LNHDA and CDR2 is SQIVND (reference sequence). Here the CDR3 reads CASSRQPGDHEQYF. CDR3 nucleotide sequence: TGTGCCAGTAGTAGACAACCCGGAGACCATGAGCAGTACTTC.

As to this clonotype: The missing conserved phenylalanine or tryptophan at the end of this CDR3 makes a read error likely. The rearrangement joins TRBV3-1 to TRBJ2-7, with no clear D. Between the trimmed V and J ends, which lost 4 bases and 6 bases, there was a span of 13 bases. The germline gives CDR1 LGHDT, CDR2 YNNKEL (reference sequence). The CDR3 runs 13 residues. This CDR3 reads CASSPGTPTEQYL. The CDR3, as DNA: TGTGCCAGCAGCCCTGGTACACCGACCGAGCAGTACTTA.

This rearrangement joins TRBV6-2 or TRBV6-3 to TRBJ2-1, with 10 nucleotides matching TRBD2. Germline CDR1 is MNHEY and CDR2 is SVGEGT. This CDR3 is 14 amino acids long. V gave up 6 bases and J gave up 10 bases; unmatched junction bases: 9. DNA of the CDR3: TGTGCCAGCAGAGCCGGGACTAGCGAACGCGAGCAGTTCTTC. It yields the protein CASRAGTSEREQFF.

Concerning this clonotype itself: The junction departs from germline at one end; a sequencing error may be responsible. The chain recombines TRBV7-9 with TRBJ2-3, with D possibly being TRBD2 (5 bases). CDR3 length: 11 residues. Looked up from germline, CDR1 is SEHNR and CDR2 is FQNEAQ (reference sequence). CDR3 amino acids: CARSLSERQYF. For the CDR3, the DNA is TGTGCCAGAAGCTTATCGGAGCGGCAGTATTTC.

The table lists this clonotype with many counts. This chain connects TRBV11-2 to TRBJ2-3; D uncertain. CDR3 length equals 12 residues. Trimming shortened V by 0 bases and J by 6 bases, and 4 bases separated the two germline ends. Per the germline V gene, CDR1 is SGHAT and CDR2 is FQNNGV. In DNA, the CDR3 is TGTGCCAGCAGCTTAGATCGGGATACGCAGTATTTT. It specifies CASSLDRDTQYF.

Ten or more counts support this clonotype. The V and J genes are TRBV5-1 and TRBJ2-1, with TRBD2 matching over 7 bases. V gave up 3 bases and J gave up 5 bases; unmatched junction bases: 5. CDR3 length: 14 residues. CDR1 is SGHRS, CDR2 YFSETQ, per germline. This chain's CDR3 is CASSSRLAHNEQFF. The CDR3 DNA reads TGCGCCAGCAGCTCCCGACTAGCCCACAATGAGCAGTTCTTC.

This clonotype was found many times. This sequence joins TRBV6-5 and TRBJ1-2, with 10 bases identical to TRBD1. Germline loops: CDR1 MNHEY, CDR2 SVGAGI. After removal of 4 bases from V and 4 bases from J, the junction contained 12 bases not matched to a gene. The CDR3 loop spans 17 amino acids. The CDR3 region is CASSFQKGTGARYGYTF. As DNA, the CDR3 is TGTGCCAGCAGTTTCCAGAAAGGGACAGGGGCTCGCTATGGCTACACCTTC.

There are many counts of this clonotype. The rearrangement uses TRBV18 and TRBJ1-4; D gene uncertain. This CDR3 has 15 amino acids. The V gene lost 0 bases and the J gene lost 5 bases, with 10 bases spanning the gap. Looked up from germline, CDR1 is KGHSH and CDR2 is LQKENI. The CDR3 sequence is CASSPPIRMNEKLFF. The DNA for the CDR3 is TGTGCCAGCTCACCACCGATCAGGATGAATGAAAAACTGTTTTTT. The variable domain in full, with the rest retrieved from reference TRBV18 and TRBJ1-4, is NAGVMQNPRHLVRRRGQEARLRCSPMKGHSHVYWYRQLPEEGLKFMVYLQKENIIDESGMPKERFSAEFPKEGPSILRIQQVVRGDSAAYFCASSPPIRMNEKLFFGSGTQLSVL.

The rearrangement uses TRBV20-1 and TRBJ2-5; D perhaps matches TRBD1 (6 bases). Deletions cut 5 bases from V and 5 bases from J, with 18 bases between. The CDR3 is made up of 14 amino acids. Germline values: CDR1 DFQATT, CDR2 SNEGSKA (reference sequence). Here the CDR3 reads CSAPAPYRAETQYF. The CDR3 bases are TGCAGTGCTCCAGCCCCGTACAGGGCGGAGACCCAGTACTTC.

This clonotype was seen many times. V and J are TRBV28 and TRBJ2-3; D could derive from TRBD1 or TRBD2 (7 bases each). The CDR3 runs 13 residues. V shed 11 bases and J shed 6 bases, with 18 bases lying between them. Germline CDR1 and CDR2: MDHEN and SYDVKM. The CDR3 here is CASGGAGVDTQYF. Written as DNA, the CDR3 is TGTGCCTCAGGGGGGGCGGGGGTTGATACGCAGTATTTT.

A remark on this clonotype: The conserved final phenylalanine or tryptophan is absent from the CDR3, which likely points to a read error. The chain uses TRBV28 and TRBJ2-3, with 9 bases that match TRBD2. The germline gives CDR1 MDHEN, CDR2 SYDVKM. The CDR3 sequence is 16 residues long. With 1 base clipped from V and 2 bases from J, the junction kept 4 bases outside the gene matches. The chain's CDR3 is CASSLFAGGLTDTQYI. CDR3 in DNA: TGTGCCAGCAGTTTATTTGCGGGAGGGCTCACAGATACGCAGTATATT.

This clonotype came up many times. V usage is TRBV18 and J usage is TRBJ2-7, with 8 bases lining up with TRBD2. The germline CDR1 and CDR2 sequences are KGHSH and LQKENI. CDR3 length: 11 amino acids. After removal of 10 bases from V and 6 bases from J, the junction contained 5 bases not matched to a gene. The CDR3 nucleotides read TGTGCCACCCAGGCGGGGGGCGAGCAGTACTTC. Translating gives CATQAGGEQYF.

Points on this clonotype: This may be a read error: a much more frequent sequence differs by one nucleotide. The rearrangement joins TRBV2 to TRBJ2-5, with D possibly TRBD2 on 6 matching bases. Germline V gene sequence: CDR1 SNHLY, CDR2 FYNNEI. Trimming stripped 1 base from V and 2 bases from J, with 14 bases between. This CDR3 comprises 16 residues. This CDR3 is CASSEVQTGEQETQYF. The CDR3, as DNA: TGTGCCAGCAGTGAAGTCCAAACGGGGGAGCAAGAGACCCAGTACTTC.

Regarding this clonotype: A single base separates this from a much larger clone, so it may be a read error. The chain links TRBV10-2 to TRBJ2-2; D is perhaps TRBD2 (5 bases). The CDR3 is 12 residues long. V was clipped by 11 bases and J by 7 bases, with 14 bases between them. Germline CDR1 is WSHSY and CDR2 is SAAADI. CDR3 loop: CACGLGVGELFF. CDR3 DNA: TGCGCCTGCGGGCTCGGGGTCGGGGAGCTGTTTTTT.

This clonotype was found many times. This sequence joins TRBV4-1 and TRBJ1-6; D remains unclear. The germline gives CDR1 MGHRA, CDR2 YSYEKL. V dropped 0 bases and J dropped 10 bases, with 13 bases sitting between them. The CDR3 loop spans 15 amino acids. The CDR3, as DNA: TGCGCCAGCAGCCAAGAGGTCACGGAGAGATCACCCCTCCACTTT. This codes for CASSQEVTERSPLHF.

This clonotype was observed at least ten times. V usage is TRBV30 and J usage is TRBJ1-2; D uncertain. The CDR3 has 13 residues. Looked up from germline, CDR1 is GTSNPN and CDR2 is SVGIG (reference sequence). V lost 4 bases to trimming and J lost 0 bases, with 9 bases between them. The CDR3 DNA reads as TGTGCCTGGAAAGAGATCGCTAACTATGGCTACACCTTC. It codes for CAWKEIANYGYTF. The whole variable domain, filled in from reference TRBV30 and TRBJ1-2, reads SQTIHQWPATLVQPVGSPLSLECTVEGTSNPNLYWYRQAAGRGLQLLFYSVGIGQISSEVPQNLSASRPQDRQFILSSKKLLLSDSGFYLCAWKEIANYGYTFGSGTRLTVV.

There are many counts of this clonotype. The J gene is TRBJ1-2, the V gene TRBV20-1; a weak D match, TRBD1 (5 bases). Trimming stripped 0 bases from V and 8 bases from J, with 10 bases between. This CDR3 contains 12 residues. Germline assignment: CDR1 DFQATT and CDR2 SNEGSKA (reference sequence). The CDR3, as DNA: TGCAGTGCTAGAGAAGACAGTTCGGGCTACACCTTC. Its translation is CSAREDSSGYTF.

This clonotype was observed at least ten times. The CDR3 DNA sequence: TGTGCCAGCAGTTACTCGCTGGGGGGGGCTTACAATGAGCAGTTCTTC. Its protein product is CASSYSLGGAYNEQFF. V usage is TRBV6-2 or TRBV6-3 and J usage is TRBJ2-1; D is perhaps TRBD2 (7 bases). The CDR3 has 16 residues. Per the germline V gene, CDR1 is MNHEY and CDR2 is SVGEGT. V was clipped by 0 bases and J by 4 bases, with 13 bases between them.

This clonotype was observed at least ten times. The chain has TRBV4-2 and TRBJ2-5, with TRBD1 matching 7 bases. Germline loops: CDR1 LGHNA, CDR2 YNFKEQ. V gave up 3 bases and J gave up 5 bases; unmatched junction bases: 9. The CDR3 contains 15 residues. DNA for the CDR3: TGTGCCAGCAGCCACGCACAGGGGATCCAGGAGACCCAGTACTTC. Encoded protein: CASSHAQGIQETQYF.

On this clonotype itself: A much larger clone sits a single nucleotide away, making a read error possible. The chain recombines TRBV7-3 with TRBJ2-1; D might be TRBD2 (6 bases). The CDR3 sequence is 12 residues long. CDR1 and CDR2 (germline): SGHTA, FQGTGA. V was trimmed by 3 bases and J by 8 bases, leaving 8 bases between them. The CDR3 DNA reads TGTGCCAGCAGCTTCGGCGGGGATGAGCAGTTCTTC. Protein product: CASSFGGDEQFF.

As for this clonotype: With a much larger clone just one base away, this may be a read error. The chain joins TRBV5-1 to TRBJ2-7; possible D gene TRBD1, 5 bases. The CDR3 covers 14 residues. Germline CDR1 reads SGHRS; CDR2 reads YFSETQ. The CDR3 region has the DNA TGTGCCAGCAGCGCGTCGTGGGGCTGCTACGAGCAGTACTTC. It codes for CASSASWGCYEQYF.

A word on this clonotype: Only one base separates this from a far larger clonotype, so it likely reflects a read error. The CDR3 region is CATLAVGPSDTQYF. CDR3 in DNA: TGTGCCACTTTAGCGGTGGGGCCAAGTGATACGCAGTATTTT. V and J are TRBV6-1 and TRBJ2-3; D might be TRBD2 (6 bases). The CDR3 is 14 amino acids. Germline V gene lookup returns CDR1 MNHNS and CDR2 SASEGT. V was pared by 10 bases and J by 6 bases, with 20 bases between.

This clonotype was recorded many times. The chain carries TRBV27 and TRBJ1-2; D remains ambiguous. The V and J ends lost 7 bases and 4 bases respectively, with 16 bases between them. The CDR3 has 14 residues. Looked up from germline, CDR1 is MNHEY and CDR2 is SMNVEV (reference sequence). The chain's CDR3 is CASTENILSYGYTF. The CDR3 DNA reads TGTGCCAGCACGGAGAACATCCTGTCCTATGGCTACACCTTC.

Many counts were recorded for this clonotype. The V call is TRBV19, the J call TRBJ2-3, with D tentatively TRBD1 or TRBD2 (5 bases each). Trimming removed 3 bases at V and 5 bases at J, with 18 bases between. The CDR3 sequence is 16 residues long. CDR1 LNHDA and CDR2 SQIVND come from the germline V gene (reference sequence). In DNA, the CDR3 is TGTGCCAGTAGTATCCCGAACAGAGGGGCCGGAGATACGCAGTATTTT. Translated: CASSIPNRGAGDTQYF.

The chain links TRBV20-1 to TRBJ2-7; 8 positions agree with TRBD1. Germline values: CDR1 DFQATT, CDR2 SNEGSKA (reference sequence). The CDR3 covers 13 residues. The V segment lost 2 bases and the J segment 6 bases; nucleotides outside the gene matches: 6. CDR3 DNA sequence: TGCAGTGCTAGACAGGGGGCGGCCGGCGAGCAGTACTTC. It translates to CSARQGAAGEQYF.